A selection of T cell receptor beta chains follows, all from one sample in a study of CD8+CD57+ T cells in acquired aplastic anemia. TCRdb called the reads again in MiXCR, with one record for every CDR3 protein. The data hold 89,000 or so distinct CDR3 sequences, with approximately 73% observed a single time. The sequencing input was sorted CD4+, CD8+, or CD8+CD57+ T cells (not recorded which) from PBMCs. The origin of the receptors is a human donor with aplastic anemia. The CDR3 runs from the conserved cysteine through the conserved F or W. D genes are given only for firm matches. Expanded clones get a size class; other rows say once, few or many, or leave the size out.

V gene	clone size	D gene	J gene	CDR3 DNA	CDR3 protein
TRBV7-9	.	.	TRBJ2-7	TGTGCCAGCAGGTCGAATGGCTACGAGCAGTACTTC	CASRSNGYEQYF
TRBV5-6	many	.	TRBJ2-5	TGTGCCAGCAGCTTCGGAGAGACCCAGTACTTC	CASSFGETQYF
TRBV19	.	.	TRBJ2-2	TGTGCCAGTAAGACAGCCGGGGAGCTGTTTTTT	CASKTAGELFF
TRBV10-3	.	TRBD1	TRBJ2-7	TGTGCCAGCAGTTTCACCGGACAGGGCCACGAGCAGTACTTC	CASSFTGQGHEQYF
TRBV20-1	.	TRBD2	TRBJ2-5	TGCAGTGCTAGAAGGCGGGAGCTAGGGGAGACCCAGTACTTC	CSARRRELGETQYF
TRBV10-3	once	.	TRBJ2-7	TGTGCCATAAAAGAGCGGGCCGAGCAGTACTTC	CAIKERAEQYF
TRBV7-9	.	.	TRBJ2-1	TGTGCCAGCAGCCCCCCCCTCAGTGAGCAGTTCTTC	CASSPPLSEQFF
TRBV2	few	.	TRBJ1-5	TGTGCCAGCAGTGAGGGCATTAGCAATCAGCCCCAGCATTTT	CASSEGISNQPQHF
TRBV2	.	.	TRBJ1-3	TGTGCTTTTAGGGCCAGCTCTGGAAACACCATATATTTT	CAFRASSGNTIYF
TRBV2	many	.	TRBJ2-2	TGTGCCAGCACGGAGGCCCTGGAGCTGTTTTTT	CASTEALELFF
TRBV2	.	TRBD2	TRBJ2-2	TGTGCCAGCAGTGAACAGGCGGGGGCCGGGGAGCTGTTTTTT	CASSEQAGAGELFF
TRBV6-1	.	.	TRBJ1-2	TGTGCCAGCGAGACGCCACAACCCTATGGCTACACCTTC	CASETPQPYGYTF
TRBV4-1	.	.	TRBJ2-7	TGCGCCAGCAGCCAAGGGGGGCAGGTGGGAAACGAGCAGTACTTC	CASSQGGQVGNEQYF
TRBV11-1	.	.	TRBJ1-1	TGTGCCAGCAACCCGACAGGACTGACCACCATGAACACTGAAGCTTTCTTT	CASNPTGLTTMNTEAFF
TRBV7-8	.	.	TRBJ1-5	TGTGCCAGCAGCCACAGGGAGGATCAGCCCCAGCATTTT	CASSHREDQPQHF
TRBV11-2	few	.	TRBJ2-5	TGTGCCAGCAGCCAGTTCCCCAGGGGAAGGGTTGGGGAGACCCAGTACTTC	CASSQFPRGRVGETQYF
TRBV20-1	.	TRBD2	TRBJ2-3	TGCAGTGCAGACCTCGGGACTAGCGGGACGCGGGGCACAGATACGCAGTATTTT	CSADLGTSGTRGTDTQYF
TRBV7-2	once	.	TRBJ2-7	TGTGCCAGCAGCTTCGCCCGAGGAGCAGGCGAGCAGTACTTC	CASSFARGAGEQYF
TRBV20-1	few	.	TRBJ2-5	TGCAGTGCTAGCTCGATTCTGGAGACCCAGTACTTC	CSASSILETQYF
TRBV19	.	TRBD1	TRBJ1-5	TGTGCCACTAGTCCCTGGGACAGGGATAGCAATCAGCCCCAGCATTTT	CATSPWDRDSNQPQHF
TRBV15	few	TRBD1	TRBJ2-7	TGTGCCACCAGCACAGACAGGGCGGCGAGTGAGCAGTACTTC	CATSTDRAASEQYF
TRBV19	.	TRBD1	TRBJ1-1	TGTGCCAGTAGGGGGACAGGGAGTGACACTGAAGCTTTCTTT	CASRGTGSDTEAFF
TRBV7-2	.	TRBD2	TRBJ2-5	TGTGCCAGCAGCGCGACTAGCGGGAGAGAGACCCAGTACTTC	CASSATSGRETQYF
TRBV11-1	.	TRBD1	TRBJ2-3	TGTGCCAGCAGGCAACCTCCGGGACAGGGAACAGATACGCAGTATTTT	CASRQPPGQGTDTQYF
TRBV11-3	.	.	TRBJ2-3	TGTGCCAGCAGCGACCGCTTGACAGATACGCAGTATTTT	CASSDRLTDTQYF
TRBV7-9	.	.	TRBJ1-3	TGTGCCAGCAGCTTAGCCAACACCATATATTTT	CASSLANTIYF
TRBV20-1	.	TRBD2	TRBJ2-7	TGCAGTGCTAGCGCGGGGGATAAGGACGAGCAGTACTTC	CSASAGDKDEQYF
TRBV19	.	.	TRBJ2-1	TGTGCCAGTAGCCCGAGCAGAAATGAGCAGTTCTTC	CASSPSRNEQFF
TRBV7-6	.	.	TRBJ2-3	TGTGCCAGCAGCTACGCGGATACGCAGTATTTT	CASSYADTQYF
TRBV10-2	.	TRBD1	TRBJ2-1	TGCGCCAGCGAAGAGATCGGGGACAGGGCGGATGAGCAGTTCTTC	CASEEIGDRADEQFF
TRBV25-1	.	TRBD2	TRBJ2-1	TGTGCCAGCAGTGAATACCTAGCGGGGGCGACCAATGAGCAGTTCTTC	CASSEYLAGATNEQFF
TRBV25-1	.	TRBD1	TRBJ1-6	TGTGCCAGCAGCTCCGGGACAGGGAATTCACCCCTCCACTTT	CASSSGTGNSPLHF
TRBV10-3	.	.	TRBJ2-3	TGTGCCATCAGCCGACAGGGAGGCGCAGATACGCAGTATTTT	CAISRQGGADTQYF
TRBV15	few	.	TRBJ2-7	TGTGCCACCAGCAGAGTGATGACGGGCGGCTCCTACGAGCAGTACTTC	CATSRVMTGGSYEQYF
TRBV9	.	TRBD1	TRBJ1-1	TGTGCCAGCAGCGTAGGACAGGGGGCCTATTTCCGGCTATCGGACACTGAAGCTTTCTTT	CASSVGQGAYFRLSDTEAFF
TRBV19	.	.	TRBJ1-5	TGTGCCAGTAGTTGGCGGGCAGGGGAGTTTAGCAATCAGCCCCAGCATTTT	CASSWRAGEFSNQPQHF